Included here is one TCR beta chain sequence, with context. Its antigen is not identified. The PCR had 60 Vbeta and 13 Jbeta primers. The method was immunoSEQ multiplex PCR; TCRdb's version includes in-frame clones alone and lacks a portion of them. This sample has 150,000 to 200,000 clones, with about 81% found just once. Looked up from germline, CDR1 is LNHDA and CDR2 is SQIVND (reference sequence). This CDR3 has 13 amino acids. After removal of 4 bases from V and 5 bases from J, the junction contained 3 bases not matched to a gene. The data are from a study of cytomegalovirus exposure and HLA in healthy donors. Study-level background: Out of 150 million to 200 million T cells, an earlier analysis found about 120 million unique TCR beta sequences in total.

Whole-study results and caveats: The likely explanation for a cluster of highly shared sequence variants was sequencing artifact.

The V call is TRBV19, the J call TRBJ2-5; the match to TRBD1 covers 8 bases. The clonotype was recovered from a man younger than 35 in good health and CMV-seronegative. Material: PBMCs. CDR3 sequence reads: CASSTQGAETQYF. As DNA, the CDR3 is TGTGCCAGTAGTACCCAGGGGGCGGAGACCCAGTACTTC.